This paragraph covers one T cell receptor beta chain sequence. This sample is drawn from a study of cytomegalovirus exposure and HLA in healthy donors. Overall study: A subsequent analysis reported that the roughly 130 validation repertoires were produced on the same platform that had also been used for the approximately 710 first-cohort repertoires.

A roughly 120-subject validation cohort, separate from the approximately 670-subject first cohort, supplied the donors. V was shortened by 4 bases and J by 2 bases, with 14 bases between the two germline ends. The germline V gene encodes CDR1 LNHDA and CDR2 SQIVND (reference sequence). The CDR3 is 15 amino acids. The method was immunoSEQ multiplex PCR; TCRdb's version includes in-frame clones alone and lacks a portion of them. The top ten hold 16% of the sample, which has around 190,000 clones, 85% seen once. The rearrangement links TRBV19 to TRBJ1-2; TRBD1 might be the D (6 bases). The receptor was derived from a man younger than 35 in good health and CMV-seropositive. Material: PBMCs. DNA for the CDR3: TGTGCCAGTAGTACTCCACAGGGTTCCAACTATGGCTACACCTTC. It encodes CASSTPQGSNYGYTF.